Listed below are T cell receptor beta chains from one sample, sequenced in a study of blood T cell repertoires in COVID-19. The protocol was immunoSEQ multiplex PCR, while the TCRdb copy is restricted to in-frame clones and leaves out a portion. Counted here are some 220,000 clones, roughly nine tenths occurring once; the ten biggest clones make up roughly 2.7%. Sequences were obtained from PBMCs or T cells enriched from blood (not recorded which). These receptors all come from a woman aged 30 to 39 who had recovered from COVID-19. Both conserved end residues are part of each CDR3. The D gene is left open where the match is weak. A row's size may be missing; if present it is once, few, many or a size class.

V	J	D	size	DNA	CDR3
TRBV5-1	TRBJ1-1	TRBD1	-	TGCGCCAGCAGCTTGGCGCGAGGGGACAGGATGGGGTCTGAAGCTTTCTTT	CASSLARGDRMGSEAFF
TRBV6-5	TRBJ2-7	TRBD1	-	TGTGCCAGCAGAACACAGGGGTTCGAGCAGTACTTC	CASRTQGFEQYF
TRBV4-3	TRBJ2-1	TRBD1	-	TGCGCCAGCAGCCAAGCTCACGGACAGGGGAAAAATGAGCAGTTCTTC	CASSQAHGQGKNEQFF
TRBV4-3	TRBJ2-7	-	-	TGCGCCAGCAGCCAAGCTGCCGACAGCCCCTACGAGCAGTACTTC	CASSQAADSPYEQYF
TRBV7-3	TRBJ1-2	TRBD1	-	TGTGCCAGCAGCTTAGGACAGGGGCAAGGCTACACCTTC	CASSLGQGQGYTF
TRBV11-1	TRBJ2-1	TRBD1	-	TGTGCCAGCAGCGAAGGGGACAGGGGCCACAATGAGCAGTTCTTC	CASSEGDRGHNEQFF
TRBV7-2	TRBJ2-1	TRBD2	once	TGTGCCAGCAGCTTAAGGTTTAGGACTAGCGGGGGGGAAAACCAGTTCTTC	CASSLRFRTSGGENQFF
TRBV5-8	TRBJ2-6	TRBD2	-	TGTGCCAGCAGCATCCAAAGGGGAGGGGGGGCCAACGTCCTGACTTTC	CASSIQRGGGANVLTF
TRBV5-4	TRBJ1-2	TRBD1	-	TGTGCCAGCAGCGGATCCGGGACAGGTCACTATGGCTACACCTTC	CASSGSGTGHYGYTF
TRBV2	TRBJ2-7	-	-	TGTGCCAGCAGTACATCAGGGGTAGGGATCTCCTACGAGCAGTACTTC	CASSTSGVGISYEQYF
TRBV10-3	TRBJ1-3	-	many	TGTGCCATCAGTGAGTCAGTTCACAGCTCGTACTCTGGAAACACCATATATTTT	CAISESVHSSYSGNTIYF
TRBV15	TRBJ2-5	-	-	TGTGCCACCAGCACAGGCGCAGTCCCGCGAGAGACCCAGTACTTC	CATSTGAVPRETQYF
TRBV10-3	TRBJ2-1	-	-	TGTGCCATCAGTGAGAGCAACAATGAGCAGTTCTTC	CAISESNNEQFF
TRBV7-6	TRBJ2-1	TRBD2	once	TGTGCCAGCAGTAATAGCGGGGGACTTAACAATGAGCAGTTCTTC	CASSNSGGLNNEQFF
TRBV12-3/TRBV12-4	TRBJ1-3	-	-	TGTGCCAGCAGTCGAGACTCTGGAAACACCATATATTTT	CASSRDSGNTIYF
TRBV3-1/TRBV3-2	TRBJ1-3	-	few	TGTGCCAGCAGCCCAGGCCGGGACTCTGGAAACACCATATATTTT	CASSPGRDSGNTIYF
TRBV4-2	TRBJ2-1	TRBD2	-	TGTGCCAGCAGCCAAGATCAAAGCGGGGGGGCCGACGAGCAGTTCTTC	CASSQDQSGGADEQFF
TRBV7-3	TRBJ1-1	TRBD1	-	TGTGCCAGCAGCTTAAGGACAGGGAGGGAAGCTTTCTTT	CASSLRTGREAFF
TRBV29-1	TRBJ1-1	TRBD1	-	TGCAGCGTTGACACAGGGGTCAACACTGAAGCTTTCTTT	CSVDTGVNTEAFF
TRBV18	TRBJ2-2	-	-	TGTGCCAGCTCACCATTGAGAGAACGGGAGCTGTTTTTT	CASSPLRERELFF
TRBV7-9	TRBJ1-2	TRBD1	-	TGTGCCAGCAGGCCTGGGACAGGTGGCTATGGCTACACCTTC	CASRPGTGGYGYTF
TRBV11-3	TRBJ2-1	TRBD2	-	TGTGCCAGCAGCTTAGTGGGGGGGTACAATGAGCAGTTCTTC	CASSLVGGYNEQFF
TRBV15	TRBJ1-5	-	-	TGTGCCACCAGCAGAGGGAGCGGGGAAAATCAGCCCCAGCATTTT	CATSRGSGENQPQHF
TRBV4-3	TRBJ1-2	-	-	TGCGCCAGCAGCCAAGATACAGGTTCTAACTATGGCTACACCTTC	CASSQDTGSNYGYTF
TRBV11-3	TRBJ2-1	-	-	TGTGCCAGCAGCTTGACTAGATCCAATGAGCAGTTCTTC	CASSLTRSNEQFF
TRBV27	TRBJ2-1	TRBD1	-	TGTGCCAGCAGTTTACCCGCAGGGGGTAATGAGCAGTTCTTC	CASSLPAGGNEQFF
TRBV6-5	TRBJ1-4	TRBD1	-	TGTGCCAGCAGTTACAACAATATTGCAGGGGGTGAAAAACTGTTTTTT	CASSYNNIAGGEKLFF
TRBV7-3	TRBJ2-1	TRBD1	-	TGTGCCAGCAGTTTTACCGGGACAGCGTACAATGAGCAGTTCTTC	CASSFTGTAYNEQFF
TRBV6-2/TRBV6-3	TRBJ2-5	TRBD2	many	TGTGCCAGCAGTTCTAGCGGGATCCAAGAGACCCAGTACTTC	CASSSSGIQETQYF
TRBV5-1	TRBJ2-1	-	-	TGCGCCAGCAGCTTGAGGGCGGGTTCGGGCAGTGAGCAGTTCTTC	CASSLRAGSGSEQFF
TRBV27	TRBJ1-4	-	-	TGTGCCAGCAGTTTATCGGGAGCAACTAATGAAAAACTGTTTTTT	CASSLSGATNEKLFF
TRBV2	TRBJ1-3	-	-	TGTGCCAGCAGTGATGTCCCCTATGGAACAGGGTCAGGAAACACCATATATTTT	CASSDVPYGTGSGNTIYF
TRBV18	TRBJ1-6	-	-	TGTGCCAGCTCACCTGCTGGCAGGGTTGATTCACCCCTCCACTTT	CASSPAGRVDSPLHF
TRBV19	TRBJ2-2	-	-	TGTGCCAGTAGTCCCAGGTCGAACACCGGGGAGCTGTTTTTT	CASSPRSNTGELFF
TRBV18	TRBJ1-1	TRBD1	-	TGTGCCAGCCTACAGGGGCGGGAGAACACTGAAGCTTTCTTT	CASLQGRENTEAFF
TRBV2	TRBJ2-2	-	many	TGTGCCAGCAGTGAATTACAGGGCCCCGGGGAGCTGTTTTTT	CASSELQGPGELFF
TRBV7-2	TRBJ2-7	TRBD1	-	TGTGCCAGCAGCTTTAGACAGGGAACCGAGCAGTACTTC	CASSFRQGTEQYF
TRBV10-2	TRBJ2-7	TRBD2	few	TGCGCCAGCAGTGAGAAGCGGGGGGACTACGAGCAGTACTTC	CASSEKRGDYEQYF
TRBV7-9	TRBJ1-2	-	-	TGTGCCAGCAGCTCGCCGGGCCGACAGGTCTATGGCTACACCTTC	CASSSPGRQVYGYTF
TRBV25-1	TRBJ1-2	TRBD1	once	TGTGCCAGCGGTGACAGGGCTAGGTATGGCTACACCTTC	CASGDRARYGYTF
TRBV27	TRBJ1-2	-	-	TGTGCCAGCAGTCCTCTTCTGGGGGCGGCGAGCTACACCTTC	CASSPLLGAASYTF
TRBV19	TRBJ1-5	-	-	TGTGCCAGTAGTATGAGGAGTAGCAATCAGCCCCAGCATTTT	CASSMRSSNQPQHF
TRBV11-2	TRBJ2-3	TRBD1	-	TGTGCCAGCAGCATGAACAGGGGACGCACAGATACGCAGTATTTT	CASSMNRGRTDTQYF
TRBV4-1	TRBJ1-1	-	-	TGCGCCAGCAGCCAAGATACAGGGTCCCCTGAAGCTTTCTTT	CASSQDTGSPEAFF
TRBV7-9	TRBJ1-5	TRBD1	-	TGTGCCAGCAGCTTTACGACAGGGGATCAGCCCCAGCATTTT	CASSFTTGDQPQHF
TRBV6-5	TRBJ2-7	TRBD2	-	TGTGCCAGCAGCCCCCTTGGGGCGGGAGCCTACGAGCAGTACTTC	CASSPLGAGAYEQYF
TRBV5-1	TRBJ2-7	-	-	TGCGCCAGCAGCTTGAACTCGCAGGGTTTCGAGCAGTACTTC	CASSLNSQGFEQYF
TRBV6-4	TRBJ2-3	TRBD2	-	TGTGCCAGCAGCGCAGCGGGGGGAAACACAGATACGCAGTATTTT	CASSAAGGNTDTQYF
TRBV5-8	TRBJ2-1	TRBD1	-	TGTGCCAGCAGTAGACAGGGCGGTGCCTACAATGAGCAGTTCTTC	CASSRQGGAYNEQFF